The sequence of this T cell receptor (beta chain) was determined in a study of blood T cells in healthy people across ages. Per individual sample, total RNA of at least 6 micrograms was extracted. Together with a sample-barcoded 5' primer, a J-beta primer mix was included in a second PCR lasting roughly 7 to 11 cycles. CDR3-containing paired-end reads numbering at least 2.5 million came from each sample. TCRdb re-analysed the 5' RACE reads in MiXCR, keeping a single row per CDR3 protein. This table has over 1,500,000 distinct CDR3 sequences, about two fifths appearing once. The CDR3 sequence is 12 residues long.

The specimen was blood. The source of this sequence is a human donor in good health. This sequence joins TRBV21-1 and TRBJ2-5; TRBD2 reflects the table's D call only, with no check against the DNA. TRBV21-1 is classified as a pseudogene. This chain's CDR3 is CAGAGLQETQYF. CDR3 nucleotide sequence: TGTGCCGGGGCGGGACTGCAAGAGACCCAGTACTTC.